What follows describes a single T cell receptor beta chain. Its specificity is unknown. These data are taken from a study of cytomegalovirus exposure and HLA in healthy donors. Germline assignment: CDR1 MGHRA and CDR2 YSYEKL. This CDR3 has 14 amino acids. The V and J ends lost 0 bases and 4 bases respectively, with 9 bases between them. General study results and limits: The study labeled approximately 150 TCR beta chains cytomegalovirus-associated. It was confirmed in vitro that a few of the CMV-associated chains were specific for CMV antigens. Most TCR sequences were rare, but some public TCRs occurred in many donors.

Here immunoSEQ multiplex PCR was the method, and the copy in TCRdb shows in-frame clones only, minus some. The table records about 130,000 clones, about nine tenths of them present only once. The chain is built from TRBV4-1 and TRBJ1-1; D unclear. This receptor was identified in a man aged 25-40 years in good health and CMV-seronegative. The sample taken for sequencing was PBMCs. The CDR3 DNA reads TGCGCCAGCAGCCAAGAACCTGCGGGCACTGAAGCTTTCTTT. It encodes CASSQEPAGTEAFF.